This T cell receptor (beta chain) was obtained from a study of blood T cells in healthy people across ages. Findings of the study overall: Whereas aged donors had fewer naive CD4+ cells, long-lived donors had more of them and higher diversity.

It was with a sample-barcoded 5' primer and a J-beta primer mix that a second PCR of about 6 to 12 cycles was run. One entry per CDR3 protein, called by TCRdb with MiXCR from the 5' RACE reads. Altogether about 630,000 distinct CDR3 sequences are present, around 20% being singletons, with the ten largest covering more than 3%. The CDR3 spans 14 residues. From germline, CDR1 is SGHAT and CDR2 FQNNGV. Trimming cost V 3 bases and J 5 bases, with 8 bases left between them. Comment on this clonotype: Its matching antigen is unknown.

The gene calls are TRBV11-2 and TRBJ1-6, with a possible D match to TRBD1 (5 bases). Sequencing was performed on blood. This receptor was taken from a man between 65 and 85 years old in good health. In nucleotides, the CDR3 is TGTGCCAGCAGCTTTATACAGGATAATTCACCCCTCCACTTT. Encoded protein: CASSFIQDNSPLHF.